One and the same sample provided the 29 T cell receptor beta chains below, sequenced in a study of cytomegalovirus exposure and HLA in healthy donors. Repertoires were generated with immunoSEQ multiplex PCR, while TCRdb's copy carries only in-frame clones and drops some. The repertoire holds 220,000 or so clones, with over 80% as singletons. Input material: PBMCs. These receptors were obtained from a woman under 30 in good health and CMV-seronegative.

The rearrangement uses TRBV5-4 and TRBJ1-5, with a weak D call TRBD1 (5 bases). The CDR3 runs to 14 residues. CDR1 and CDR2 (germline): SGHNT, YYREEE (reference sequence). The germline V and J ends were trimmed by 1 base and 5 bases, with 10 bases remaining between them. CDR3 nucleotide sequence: TGTGCCAGCAGCTTGATGGGGGGTGATCAGCCCCAGCATTTT. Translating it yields CASSLMGGDQPQHF.

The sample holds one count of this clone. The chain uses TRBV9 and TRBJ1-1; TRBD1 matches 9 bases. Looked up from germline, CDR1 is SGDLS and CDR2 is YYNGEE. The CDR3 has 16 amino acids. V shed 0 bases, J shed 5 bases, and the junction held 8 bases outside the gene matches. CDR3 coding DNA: TGTGCCAGCAGCGTAGCCGGACAGGGGTTGGGGACTGAAGCTTTCTTT. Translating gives CASSVAGQGLGTEAFF.

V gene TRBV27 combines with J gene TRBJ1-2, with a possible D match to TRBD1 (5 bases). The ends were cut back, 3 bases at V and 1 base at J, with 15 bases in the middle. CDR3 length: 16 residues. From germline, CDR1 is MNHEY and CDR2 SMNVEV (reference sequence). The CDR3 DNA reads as TGTGCCAGCAGTTTCATTCATCAGGGCCTTAACTATGGCTACACCTTC. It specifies CASSFIHQGLNYGYTF.

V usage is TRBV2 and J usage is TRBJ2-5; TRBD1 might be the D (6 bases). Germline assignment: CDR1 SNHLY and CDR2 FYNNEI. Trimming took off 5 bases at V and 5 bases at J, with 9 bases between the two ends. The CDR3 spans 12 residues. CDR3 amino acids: CASSTGTETQYF. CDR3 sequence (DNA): TGTGCCAGCAGTACAGGGACGGAGACCCAGTACTTC.

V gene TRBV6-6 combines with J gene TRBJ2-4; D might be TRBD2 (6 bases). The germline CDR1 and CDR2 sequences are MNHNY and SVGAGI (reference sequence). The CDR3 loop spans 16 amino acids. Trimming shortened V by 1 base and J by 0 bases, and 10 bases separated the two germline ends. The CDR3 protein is CASSYWRDLAKNIQYF. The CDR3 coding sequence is TGTGCCAGCAGTTACTGGCGGGACCTAGCCAAAAACATTCAGTACTTC.

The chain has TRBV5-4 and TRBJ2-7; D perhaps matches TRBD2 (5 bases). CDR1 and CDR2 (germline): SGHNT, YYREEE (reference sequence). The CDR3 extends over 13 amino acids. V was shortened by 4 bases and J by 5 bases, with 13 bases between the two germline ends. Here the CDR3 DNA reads TGTGCCAGCAGCATGCCGGGGTCCCACGAGCAGTACTTC. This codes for CASSMPGSHEQYF.

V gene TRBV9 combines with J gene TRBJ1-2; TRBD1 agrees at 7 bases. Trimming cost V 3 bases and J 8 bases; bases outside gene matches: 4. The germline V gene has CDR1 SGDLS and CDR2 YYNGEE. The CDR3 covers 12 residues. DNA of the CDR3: TGTGCCAGCAGCGCGACAGGGCCCGGCTACACCTTC. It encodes CASSATGPGYTF.

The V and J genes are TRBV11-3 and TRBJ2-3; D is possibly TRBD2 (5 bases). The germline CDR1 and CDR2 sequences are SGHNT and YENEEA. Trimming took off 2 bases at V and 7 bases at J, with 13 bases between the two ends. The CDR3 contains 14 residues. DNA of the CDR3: TGTGCCAGCAGCTTAAGAGGGATGGGGAATACGCAGTATTTT. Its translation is CASSLRGMGNTQYF.

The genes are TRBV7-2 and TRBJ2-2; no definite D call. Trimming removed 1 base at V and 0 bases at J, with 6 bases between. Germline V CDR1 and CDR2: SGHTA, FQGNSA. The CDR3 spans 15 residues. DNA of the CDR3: TGTGCCAGCAGCTTAGGAGCATCGAACACCGGGGAGCTGTTTTTT. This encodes CASSLGASNTGELFF.

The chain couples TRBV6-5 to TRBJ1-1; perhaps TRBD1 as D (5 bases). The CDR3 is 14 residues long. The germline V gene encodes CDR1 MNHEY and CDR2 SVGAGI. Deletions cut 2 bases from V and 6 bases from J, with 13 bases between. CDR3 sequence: CASSYSQGISEAFF. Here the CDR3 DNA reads TGTGCCAGCAGTTACAGCCAGGGTATCTCTGAAGCTTTCTTT.

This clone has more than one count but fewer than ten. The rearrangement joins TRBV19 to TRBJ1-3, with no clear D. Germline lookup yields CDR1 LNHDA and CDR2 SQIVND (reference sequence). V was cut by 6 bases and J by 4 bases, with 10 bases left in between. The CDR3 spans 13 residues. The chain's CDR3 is CASSELSGNTIYF. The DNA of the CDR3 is TGTGCCAGTAGCGAACTGTCCGGAAACACCATATATTTT.

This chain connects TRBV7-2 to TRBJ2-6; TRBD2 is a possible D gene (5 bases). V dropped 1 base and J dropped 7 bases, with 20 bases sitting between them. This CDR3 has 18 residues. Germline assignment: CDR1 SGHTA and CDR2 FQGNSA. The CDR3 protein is CASSLVGRGSPPANVLTF. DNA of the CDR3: TGTGCCAGCAGCTTAGTTGGTCGGGGTTCGCCCCCTGCCAACGTCCTGACTTTC.

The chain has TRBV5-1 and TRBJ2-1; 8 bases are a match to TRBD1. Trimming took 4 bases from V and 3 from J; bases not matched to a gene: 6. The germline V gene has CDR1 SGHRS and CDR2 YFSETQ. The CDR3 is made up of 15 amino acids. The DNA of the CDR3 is TGCGCCAGCAGCCGGACAGGGTCGAGCTACAATGAGCAGTTCTTC. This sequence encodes CASSRTGSSYNEQFF.

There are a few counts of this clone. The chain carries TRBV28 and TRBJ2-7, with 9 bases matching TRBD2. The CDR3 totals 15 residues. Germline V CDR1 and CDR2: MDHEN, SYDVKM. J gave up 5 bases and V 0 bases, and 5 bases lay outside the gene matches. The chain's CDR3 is CASSLWGGRGNEQYF. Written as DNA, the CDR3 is TGTGCCAGCAGTTTATGGGGCGGGAGGGGGAACGAGCAGTACTTC.

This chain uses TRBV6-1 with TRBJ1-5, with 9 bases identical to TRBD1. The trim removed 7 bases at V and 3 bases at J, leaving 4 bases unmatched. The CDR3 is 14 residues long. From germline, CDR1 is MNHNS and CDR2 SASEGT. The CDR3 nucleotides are TGTGCCAGCACCGGACAGGGGTTCAATCAGCCCCAGCATTTT. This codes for CASTGQGFNQPQHF.

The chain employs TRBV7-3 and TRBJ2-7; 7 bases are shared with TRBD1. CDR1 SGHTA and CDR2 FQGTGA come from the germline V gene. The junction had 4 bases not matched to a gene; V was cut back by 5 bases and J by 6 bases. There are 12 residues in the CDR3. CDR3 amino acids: CASSGQAGEQYF. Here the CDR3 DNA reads TGTGCCAGCAGCGGACAGGCGGGCGAGCAGTACTTC.

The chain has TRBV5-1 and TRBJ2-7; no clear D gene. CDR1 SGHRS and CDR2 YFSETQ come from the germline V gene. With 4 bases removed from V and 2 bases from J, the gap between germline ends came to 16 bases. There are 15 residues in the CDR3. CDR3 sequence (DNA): TGCGCCAGCAGCCCCCTTTCAGATATAACCTACGAGCAGTACTTC. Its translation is CASSPLSDITYEQYF.

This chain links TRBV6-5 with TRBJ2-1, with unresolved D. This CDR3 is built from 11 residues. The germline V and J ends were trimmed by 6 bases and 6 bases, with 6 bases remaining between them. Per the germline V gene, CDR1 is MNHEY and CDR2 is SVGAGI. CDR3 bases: TGTGCCAGCAGCTCCCGCAATGAGCAGTTCTTC. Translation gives CASSSRNEQFF.

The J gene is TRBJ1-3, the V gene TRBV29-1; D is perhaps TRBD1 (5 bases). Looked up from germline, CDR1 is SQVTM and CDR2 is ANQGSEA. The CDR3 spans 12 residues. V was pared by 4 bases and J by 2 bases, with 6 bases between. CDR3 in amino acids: CSVGGAGNTIYF. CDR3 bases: TGCAGCGTTGGGGGGGCTGGAAACACCATATATTTT.

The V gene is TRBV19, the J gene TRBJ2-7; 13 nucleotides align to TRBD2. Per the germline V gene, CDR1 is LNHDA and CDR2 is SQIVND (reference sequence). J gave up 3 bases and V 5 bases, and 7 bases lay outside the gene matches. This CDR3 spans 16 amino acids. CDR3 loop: CASSPGLAGIYYEQYF. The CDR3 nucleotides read TGTGCCAGTAGTCCGGGACTAGCGGGAATTTACTACGAGCAGTACTTC.

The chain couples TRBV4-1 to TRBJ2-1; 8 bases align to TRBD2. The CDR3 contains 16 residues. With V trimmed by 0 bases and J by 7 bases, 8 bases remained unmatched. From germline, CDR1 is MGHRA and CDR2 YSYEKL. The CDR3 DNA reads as TGCGCCAGCAGCCAAGACTCGGGACTAGGCCGGAATGAGCAGTTCTTC. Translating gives CASSQDSGLGRNEQFF.

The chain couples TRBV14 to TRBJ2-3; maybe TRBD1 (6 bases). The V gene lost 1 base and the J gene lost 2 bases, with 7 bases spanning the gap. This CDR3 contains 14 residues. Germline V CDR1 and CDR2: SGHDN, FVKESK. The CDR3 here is CASSQGGPTDTQYF. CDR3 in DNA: TGTGCCAGCAGCCAAGGGGGGCCCACAGATACGCAGTATTTT. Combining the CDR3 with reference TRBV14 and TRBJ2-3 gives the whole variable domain EAGVTQFPSHSVIEKGQTVTLRCDPISGHDNLYWYRRVMGKEIKFLLHFVKESKQDESGMPNNRFLAERTGGTYSTLKVQPAELEDSGVYFCASSQGGPTDTQYFGPGTRLTVL.

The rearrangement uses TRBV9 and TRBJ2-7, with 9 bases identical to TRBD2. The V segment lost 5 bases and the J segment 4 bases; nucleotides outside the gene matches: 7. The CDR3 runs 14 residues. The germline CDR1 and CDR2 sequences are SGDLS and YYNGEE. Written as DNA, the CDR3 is TGTGCCAGCAGACCCACTAGCGGGCCTTACGAGCAGTACTTC. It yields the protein CASRPTSGPYEQYF.

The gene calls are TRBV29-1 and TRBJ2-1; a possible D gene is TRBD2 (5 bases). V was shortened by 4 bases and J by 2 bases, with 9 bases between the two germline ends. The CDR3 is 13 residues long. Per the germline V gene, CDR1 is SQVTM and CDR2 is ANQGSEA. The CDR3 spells CSVGAGAYNEQFF. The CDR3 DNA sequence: TGCAGCGTTGGTGCGGGCGCCTACAATGAGCAGTTCTTC.

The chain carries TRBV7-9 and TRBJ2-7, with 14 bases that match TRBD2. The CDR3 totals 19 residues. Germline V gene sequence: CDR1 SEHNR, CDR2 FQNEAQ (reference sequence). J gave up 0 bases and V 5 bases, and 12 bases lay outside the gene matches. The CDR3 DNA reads TGTGCCAGCAGCGGCCTGGGACTAGCGGGAGCCCTCAGCTCCTACGAGCAGTACTTC. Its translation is CASSGLGLAGALSSYEQYF.

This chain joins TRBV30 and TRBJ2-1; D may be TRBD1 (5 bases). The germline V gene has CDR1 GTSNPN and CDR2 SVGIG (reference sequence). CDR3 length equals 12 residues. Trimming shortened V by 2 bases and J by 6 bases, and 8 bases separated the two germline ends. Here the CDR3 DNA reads TGTGCCTGGAGTAGGCAGGGCAATGAGCAGTTCTTC. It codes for CAWSRQGNEQFF. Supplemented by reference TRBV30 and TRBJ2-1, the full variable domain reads SQTIHQWPATLVQPVGSPLSLECTVEGTSNPNLYWYRQAAGRGLQLLFYSVGIGQISSEVPQNLSASRPQDRQFILSSKKLLLSDSGFYLCAWSRQGNEQFFGPGTRLTVL.

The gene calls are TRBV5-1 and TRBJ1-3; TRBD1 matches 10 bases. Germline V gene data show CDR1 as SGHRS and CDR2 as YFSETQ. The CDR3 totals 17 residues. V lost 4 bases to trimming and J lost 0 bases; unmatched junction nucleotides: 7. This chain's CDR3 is CASSRGGQGFSGNTIYF. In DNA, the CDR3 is TGCGCCAGCAGCCGTGGGGGACAGGGGTTCTCTGGAAACACCATATATTTT. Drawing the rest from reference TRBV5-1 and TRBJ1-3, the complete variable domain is KAGVTQTPRYLIKTRGQQVTLSCSPISGHRSVSWYQQTPGQGLQFLFEYFSETQRNKGNFPGRFSGRQFSNSRSEMNVSTLELGDSALYLCASSRGGQGFSGNTIYFGEGSWLTVV.

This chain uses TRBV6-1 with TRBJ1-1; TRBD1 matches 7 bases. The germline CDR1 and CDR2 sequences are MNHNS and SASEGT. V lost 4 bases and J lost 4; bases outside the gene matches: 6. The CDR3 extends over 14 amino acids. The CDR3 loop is CASSAQGDITEAFF. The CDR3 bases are TGTGCCAGCAGTGCTCAGGGGGATATCACTGAAGCTTTCTTT.

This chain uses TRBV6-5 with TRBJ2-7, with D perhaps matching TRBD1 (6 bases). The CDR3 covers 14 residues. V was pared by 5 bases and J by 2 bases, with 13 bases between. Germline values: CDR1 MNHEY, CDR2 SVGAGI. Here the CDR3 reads CASSPQGSPYEQYF. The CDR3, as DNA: TGTGCCAGCAGTCCACAGGGAAGTCCCTACGAGCAGTACTTC.